This is a list of T cell receptor beta chains from one sample in a study of lymphopenia after photon versus proton radiotherapy. Produced via immunoSEQ multiplex PCR; TCRdb's table is partial and in-frame only. Altogether 50,000 to 60,000 clones are present, 92% being singletons, with the ten largest covering roughly 18%. The sequenced sample was peripheral blood, obtained from a patient treated with photon-based radiotherapy. The origin of the receptors is a woman aged 35 to 49 with cholangiocarcinoma. The CDR3 runs from the conserved cysteine through the conserved F or W. Each record gives: V gene, D gene, J gene, clone size, CDR3 DNA, CDR3 protein. A D gene is named only where the DNA matches it firmly. Size tells how often a clone was seen (once, few, many) or the class of an expanded clone, and some rows leave it out.

V: TRBV7-2
D: .
J: TRBJ1-6
size: .
DNA: TGTGCCAGCAGCTTAAGCCGGTCGTCACCCCTCCACTTT
CDR3: CASSLSRSSPLHF

V: TRBV7-9
D: TRBD2
J: TRBJ2-3
size: .
DNA: TGTGCCAGCAGCTCGACTAGCGGGGCGCAGTATTTT
CDR3: CASSSTSGAQYF

V: TRBV30
D: .
J: TRBJ2-7
size: .
DNA: TGTGCCTGGAGGGTATCCTACGAGCAGTACTTC
CDR3: CAWRVSYEQYF

V: TRBV5-1
D: .
J: TRBJ2-5
size: .
DNA: TGCGCCAGCAGCTTGGAGGCGGAGACCCAGTACTTC
CDR3: CASSLEAETQYF

V: TRBV7-9
D: .
J: TRBJ1-1
size: .
DNA: TGTGCCAGCAGCTTATTAAGGGACACTGAAGCTTTCTTT
CDR3: CASSLLRDTEAFF

V: TRBV28
D: .
J: TRBJ2-7
size: .
DNA: TGTGCCAGCAGTTTTCCCGGATCCTACGAGCAGTACTTC
CDR3: CASSFPGSYEQYF

V: TRBV19
D: TRBD1
J: TRBJ2-7
size: .
DNA: TGTGCCAGTACCGCACAGGGGGCAGCCTACGAGCAGTACTTC
CDR3: CASTAQGAAYEQYF

V: TRBV28
D: .
J: TRBJ1-2
size: .
DNA: TGTGCCAGCTGGGGGCGGCCCGAGGGGAATGGCTACACCTTC
CDR3: CASWGRPEGNGYTF

V: TRBV30
D: .
J: TRBJ1-1
size: .
DNA: TGTGCCTGGAGTGTGCCCCGAGGGGTTGTCACTGAAGCTTTCTTT
CDR3: CAWSVPRGVVTEAFF

V: TRBV6-1
D: .
J: TRBJ2-2
size: .
DNA: TGTGCCAGCCTTCGGAACACCGGGGAGCTGTTTTTT
CDR3: CASLRNTGELFF

V: TRBV30
D: TRBD1
J: TRBJ1-1
size: .
DNA: TGTGCCTGGAGTGTACGGGACAGGGGCACTGAAGCTTTCTTT
CDR3: CAWSVRDRGTEAFF

V: TRBV28
D: TRBD1
J: TRBJ2-7
size: once
DNA: TGTGCTATTACGGGACAGGGTCTCTACGAGCAGTACTTC
CDR3: CAITGQGLYEQYF

V: TRBV7-9
D: .
J: TRBJ1-5
size: .
DNA: TGTGCCAGCAGCCGCCCCGGATCCAATCAGCCCCAGCATTTT
CDR3: CASSRPGSNQPQHF

V: TRBV5-1
D: .
J: TRBJ1-5
size: .
DNA: TGCGCCAGCAGCTTGGAAGGGGGAGGCAATCAGCCCCAGCATTTT
CDR3: CASSLEGGGNQPQHF

V: TRBV28
D: TRBD2
J: TRBJ2-7
size: .
DNA: TGTGCCAGCACTTTAAGGACTAGCGACTTCTCCTACGAGCAGTACTTC
CDR3: CASTLRTSDFSYEQYF

V: TRBV6-5
D: .
J: TRBJ2-7
size: .
DNA: TGTGCCAGCAGCCCTCGCGGACTATCATTCAACGAGCAGTACTTC
CDR3: CASSPRGLSFNEQYF

V: TRBV6-5
D: .
J: TRBJ2-7
size: .
DNA: TGTGCCAGCAGACCCGGGGGGACACGAGCCTACGAGCAGTACTTC
CDR3: CASRPGGTRAYEQYF

V: TRBV7-9
D: .
J: TRBJ2-3
size: .
DNA: TGTGCCAGCAGCTTAGCGCTTGGGGGACGGACAGATACGCAGTATTTT
CDR3: CASSLALGGRTDTQYF

V: TRBV25-1
D: .
J: TRBJ1-6
size: few
DNA: TGTGCCAGCAGTGGGGGACTTAATTCACCCCTCCACTTT
CDR3: CASSGGLNSPLHF

V: TRBV10-3
D: .
J: TRBJ1-2
size: few
DNA: TGTGCCATCAGTGAGTCCACCGCCTATGGCTACACCTTC
CDR3: CAISESTAYGYTF

V: TRBV28
D: TRBD1
J: TRBJ1-2
size: .
DNA: TGTGCCAGCAGACCCGGGACAGGGGTTCTCGGTGATGGCTACACCTTC
CDR3: CASRPGTGVLGDGYTF

V: TRBV30
D: .
J: TRBJ1-1
size: .
DNA: TGTGCCTGGGGCGGACTGCTGAACACTGAAGCTTTCTTT
CDR3: CAWGGLLNTEAFF

V: TRBV10-3
D: .
J: TRBJ1-3
size: .
DNA: TGTGCCATCAGTGATACCGTCCTCGCTGGAAACACCATATATTTT
CDR3: CAISDTVLAGNTIYF

V: TRBV6-6
D: .
J: TRBJ2-1
size: .
DNA: TGTGCCAGCAGTTACAGGGGCTACAATGAGCAGTTCTTC
CDR3: CASSYRGYNEQFF

V: TRBV6-1
D: TRBD1
J: TRBJ1-2
size: .
DNA: TGTGCCACAACCTTTGGGGACAGGGACGGCTATGGCTACACCTTC
CDR3: CATTFGDRDGYGYTF

V: TRBV7-9
D: TRBD2
J: TRBJ2-7
size: once
DNA: TGTGCCAGCAGCTCGACTAGCGGGGGGAACTCCTACGAGCAGTACTTC
CDR3: CASSSTSGGNSYEQYF

V: TRBV11-3
D: TRBD2
J: TRBJ2-1
size: few
DNA: TGTGCCAGCAGCCCGACCGGGACTAGCGGCGACAATGAGCAGTTCTTC
CDR3: CASSPTGTSGDNEQFF

V: TRBV19
D: .
J: TRBJ1-2
size: few
DNA: TGTGCCAGTGGAGGGAGCCGGGACGGCTATGGCTACACCTTC
CDR3: CASGGSRDGYGYTF

V: TRBV15
D: .
J: TRBJ1-1
size: .
DNA: TGTGCCACCAGCAAAGGGGGGGGCACTGAAGCTTTCTTT
CDR3: CATSKGGGTEAFF

V: TRBV29-1
D: TRBD2
J: TRBJ2-1
size: .
DNA: TGCAGCGTCGACTCTAGCGGGCTAAACAATGAGCAGTTCTTC
CDR3: CSVDSSGLNNEQFF

V: TRBV10-1
D: .
J: TRBJ1-6
size: .
DNA: TGCGCCAGCAGTGGGGGGGTAGGCTCACCCCTCCACTTT
CDR3: CASSGGVGSPLHF

V: TRBV11-2
D: TRBD2
J: TRBJ2-5
size: .
DNA: TGTGCCAGCTCTAGCGGGAGGAAAGAGACCCAGTACTTC
CDR3: CASSSGRKETQYF

V: TRBV28
D: .
J: TRBJ1-1
size: once
DNA: TGTGCCAGCAGGCCTTTGAGGGGCGGGGAAGCTTTCTTT
CDR3: CASRPLRGGEAFF

V: TRBV5-5
D: .
J: TRBJ1-5
size: .
DNA: TGTGCCAGCAGCTTGGCCGAGGTGTATAGCAATCAGCCCCAGCATTTT
CDR3: CASSLAEVYSNQPQHF

V: TRBV28
D: .
J: TRBJ2-5
size: .
DNA: TGTGCCAGCAGTATCCAAGAGACCCAGTACTTC
CDR3: CASSIQETQYF

V: TRBV5-8
D: .
J: TRBJ2-6
size: .
DNA: TGTGCCAGCAGCTGGCCGGGTTCTGGGGCCAACGTCCTGACTTTC
CDR3: CASSWPGSGANVLTF

V: TRBV2
D: TRBD1
J: TRBJ1-2
size: .
DNA: TGTGCCAGCAGTAAAGGGACAGGGTGGGAAGGCTACACCTTC
CDR3: CASSKGTGWEGYTF

V: TRBV30
D: .
J: TRBJ2-7
size: .
DNA: TGTGCCTGGGGGGGTTCCTACGAGCAGTACTTC
CDR3: CAWGGSYEQYF

V: TRBV7-2
D: .
J: TRBJ1-2
size: .
DNA: TGTGCCAGCAGCTTAGCGTTGGGGGCCGGGGGCTACACCTTC
CDR3: CASSLALGAGGYTF

V: TRBV7-9
D: .
J: TRBJ2-7
size: .
DNA: TGTGCCAGCAGATCTACCACCTACGAGCAGTACTTC
CDR3: CASRSTTYEQYF

V: TRBV6-5
D: TRBD1
J: TRBJ2-7
size: few
DNA: TGTGCCAGCAACGACAGGGGTTTTTCCTACGAGCAGTACTTC
CDR3: CASNDRGFSYEQYF

V: TRBV7-6
D: TRBD1
J: TRBJ1-4
size: .
DNA: TGTGCCAGCAGCTCGGGACAGGGCGTAAATGAAAAACTGTTTTTT
CDR3: CASSSGQGVNEKLFF

V: TRBV30
D: .
J: TRBJ2-7
size: .
DNA: TGTGCCTGGAGTGTAAGGTCCAGGTGGACCTACGAGCAGTACTTC
CDR3: CAWSVRSRWTYEQYF

V: TRBV6-5
D: .
J: TRBJ2-3
size: .
DNA: TGTGCCAGCAGTTACCAGAGCGACACAGATACGCAGTATTTT
CDR3: CASSYQSDTDTQYF

V: TRBV9
D: .
J: TRBJ2-2
size: .
DNA: TGTGCCAGCAGCGTATCGGCCGGGGAGCTGTTTTTT
CDR3: CASSVSAGELFF